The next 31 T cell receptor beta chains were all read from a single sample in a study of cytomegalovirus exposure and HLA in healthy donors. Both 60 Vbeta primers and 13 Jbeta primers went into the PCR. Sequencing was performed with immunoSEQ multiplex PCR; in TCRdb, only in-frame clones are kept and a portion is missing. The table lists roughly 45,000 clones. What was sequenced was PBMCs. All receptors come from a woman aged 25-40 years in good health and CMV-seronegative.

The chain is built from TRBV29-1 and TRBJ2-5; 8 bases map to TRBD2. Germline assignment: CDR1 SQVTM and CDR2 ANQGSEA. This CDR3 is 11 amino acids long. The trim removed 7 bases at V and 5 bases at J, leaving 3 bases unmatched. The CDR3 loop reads CSAREGETQYF. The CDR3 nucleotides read TGCAGCGCCCGGGAGGGGGAGACCCAGTACTTC.

In nucleotides, the CDR3 is TGTGCCAGCAGCTTTGGACAGGGTCGGTACAATGAGCAGTTCTTC. This translates into CASSFGQGRYNEQFF. This chain joins TRBV13 and TRBJ2-1, with 8 bases identical to TRBD1. Trimming cost V 3 bases and J 4 bases; bases outside gene matches: 5. Germline V gene sequence: CDR1 PRHDT, CDR2 FYEKMQ (reference sequence). The CDR3 spans 15 residues. The variable domain in full, with the rest retrieved from reference TRBV13 and TRBJ2-1, is AAGVIQSPRHLIKEKRETATLKCYPIPRHDTVYWYQQGPGQDPQFLISFYEKMQSDKGSIPDRFSAQQFSDYHSELNMSSLELGDSALYFCASSFGQGRYNEQFFGPGTRLTVL.

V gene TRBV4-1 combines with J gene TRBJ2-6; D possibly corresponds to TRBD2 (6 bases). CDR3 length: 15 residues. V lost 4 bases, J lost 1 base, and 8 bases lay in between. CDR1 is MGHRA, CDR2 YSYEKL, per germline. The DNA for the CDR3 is TGCGCCAGCAGCCCGGGACTTTCTGGGGCCAACGTCCTGACTTTC. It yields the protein CASSPGLSGANVLTF.

CDR3 DNA sequence: TGTGCCAGCAGGAGACAGGGGGTTTATACGCAGTATTTT. It is translated as CASRRQGVYTQYF. The genes are TRBV14 and TRBJ2-3, with TRBD1 matching 9 bases. This CDR3 has 13 residues. Germline CDR1 is SGHDN and CDR2 is FVKESK. V dropped 6 bases and J dropped 7; count of bases not matched to a gene: 5.

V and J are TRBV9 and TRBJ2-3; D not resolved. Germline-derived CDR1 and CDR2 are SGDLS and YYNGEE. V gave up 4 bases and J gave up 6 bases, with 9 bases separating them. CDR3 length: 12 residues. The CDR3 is CASSSGSDTQYF. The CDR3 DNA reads TGTGCCAGCAGCTCAGGCTCGGATACGCAGTATTTT.

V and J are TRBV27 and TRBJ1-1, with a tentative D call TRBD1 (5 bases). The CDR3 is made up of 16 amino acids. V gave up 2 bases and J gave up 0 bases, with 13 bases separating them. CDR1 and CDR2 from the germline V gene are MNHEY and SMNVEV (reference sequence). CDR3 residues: CASSLEAGWMNTEAFF. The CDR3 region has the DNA TGTGCCAGCAGTTTAGAGGCAGGGTGGATGAACACTGAAGCTTTCTTT.

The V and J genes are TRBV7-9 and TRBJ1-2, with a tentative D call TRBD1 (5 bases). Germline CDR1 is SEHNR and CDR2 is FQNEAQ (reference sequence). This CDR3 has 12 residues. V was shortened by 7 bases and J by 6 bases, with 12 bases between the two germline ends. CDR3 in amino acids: CASTHGGDGYTF. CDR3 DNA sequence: TGTGCCAGCACCCACGGAGGGGATGGCTACACCTTC.

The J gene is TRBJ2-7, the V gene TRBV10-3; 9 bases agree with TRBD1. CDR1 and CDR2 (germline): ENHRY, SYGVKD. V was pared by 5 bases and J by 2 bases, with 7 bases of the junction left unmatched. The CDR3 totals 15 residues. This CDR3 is CAISNKGQGTYEQYF. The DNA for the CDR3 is TGTGCCATCAGTAATAAGGGACAGGGTACCTACGAGCAGTACTTC.

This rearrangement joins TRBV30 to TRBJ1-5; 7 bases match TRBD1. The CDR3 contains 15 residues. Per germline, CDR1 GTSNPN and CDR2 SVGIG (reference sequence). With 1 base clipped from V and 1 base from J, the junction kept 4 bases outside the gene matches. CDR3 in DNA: TGTGCCTGGAGTGGCCAGACAGGGAGCAATCAGCCCCAGCATTTT. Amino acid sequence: CAWSGQTGSNQPQHF.

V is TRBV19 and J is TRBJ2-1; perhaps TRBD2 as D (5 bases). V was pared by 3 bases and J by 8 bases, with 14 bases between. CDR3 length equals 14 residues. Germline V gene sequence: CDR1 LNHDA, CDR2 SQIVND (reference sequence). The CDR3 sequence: CASSIGLRSDEQFF. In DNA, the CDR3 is TGTGCCAGTAGTATCGGACTCCGATCGGATGAGCAGTTCTTC.

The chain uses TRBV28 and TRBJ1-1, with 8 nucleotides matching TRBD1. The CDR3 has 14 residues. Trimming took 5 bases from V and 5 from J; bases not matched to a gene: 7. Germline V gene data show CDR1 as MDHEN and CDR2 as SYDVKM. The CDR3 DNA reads TGTGCCAGCAGTCGGACAGGGCTCAGAACTGAAGCTTTCTTT. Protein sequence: CASSRTGLRTEAFF.

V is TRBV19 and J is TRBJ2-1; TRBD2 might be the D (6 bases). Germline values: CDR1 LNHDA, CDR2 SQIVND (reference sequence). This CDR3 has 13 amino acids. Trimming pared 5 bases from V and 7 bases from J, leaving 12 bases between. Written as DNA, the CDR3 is TGTGCCAGTAGTTGGGGGGTAGCGAATGAGCAGTTCTTC. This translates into CASSWGVANEQFF.

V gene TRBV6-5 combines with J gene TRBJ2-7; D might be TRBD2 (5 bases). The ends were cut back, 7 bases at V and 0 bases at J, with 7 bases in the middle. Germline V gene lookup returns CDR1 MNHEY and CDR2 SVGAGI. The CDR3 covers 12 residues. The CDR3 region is CASMAGSYEQYF. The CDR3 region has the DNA TGTGCCAGCATGGCGGGCTCCTACGAGCAGTACTTC.

The chain's CDR3 is CASSPTLDRAKQYF. The DNA for the CDR3 is TGTGCCAGCAGCCCCACCCTAGACAGGGCCAAGCAGTACTTC. The rearrangement uses TRBV5-6 and TRBJ2-7; the match to TRBD1 covers 7 bases. The germline CDR1 and CDR2 sequences are SGHDT and YYEEEE. V lost 4 bases, J lost 8 bases, and 12 bases stayed unmatched. The CDR3 totals 14 residues. Combining the CDR3 with reference TRBV5-6 and TRBJ2-7 gives the whole variable domain DAGVTQSPTHLIKTRGQQVTLRCSPKSGHDTVSWYQQALGQGPQFIFQYYEEEERQRGNFPDRFSGHQFPNYSSELNVNALLLGDSALYLCASSPTLDRAKQYFGPGTRLTVT.

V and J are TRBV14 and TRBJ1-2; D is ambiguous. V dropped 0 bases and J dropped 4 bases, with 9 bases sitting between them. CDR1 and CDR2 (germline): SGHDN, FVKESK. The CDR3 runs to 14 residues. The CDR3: CASSQDRLLYGYTF. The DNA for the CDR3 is TGTGCCAGCAGCCAAGACAGGTTACTCTATGGCTACACCTTC. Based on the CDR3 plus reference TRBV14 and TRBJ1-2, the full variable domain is EAGVTQFPSHSVIEKGQTVTLRCDPISGHDNLYWYRRVMGKEIKFLLHFVKESKQDESGMPNNRFLAERTGGTYSTLKVQPAELEDSGVYFCASSQDRLLYGYTFGSGTRLTVV.

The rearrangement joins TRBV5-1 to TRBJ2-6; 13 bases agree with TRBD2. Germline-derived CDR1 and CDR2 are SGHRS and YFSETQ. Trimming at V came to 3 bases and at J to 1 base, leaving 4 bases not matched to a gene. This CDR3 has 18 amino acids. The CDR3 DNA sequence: TGCGCCAGCAGCTCGAGGACTAGCGGGAGTTCTGGGGCCAACGTCCTGACTTTC. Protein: CASSSRTSGSSGANVLTF.

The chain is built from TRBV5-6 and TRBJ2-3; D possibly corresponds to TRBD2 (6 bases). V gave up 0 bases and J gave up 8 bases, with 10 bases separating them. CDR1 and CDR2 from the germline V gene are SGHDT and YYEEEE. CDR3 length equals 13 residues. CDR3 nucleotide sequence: TGTGCCAGCAGCTTGGGGGAGGAGGGTACGCAGTATTTT. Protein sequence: CASSLGEEGTQYF.

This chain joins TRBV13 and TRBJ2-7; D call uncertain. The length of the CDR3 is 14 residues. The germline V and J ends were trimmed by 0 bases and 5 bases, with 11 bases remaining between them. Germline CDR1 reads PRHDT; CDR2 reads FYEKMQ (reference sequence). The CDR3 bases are TGTGCCAGCAGCTTAGGGGCCAGCGCCCACGAGCAGTACTTC. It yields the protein CASSLGASAHEQYF. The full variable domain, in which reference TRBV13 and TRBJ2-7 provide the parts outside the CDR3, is AAGVIQSPRHLIKEKRETATLKCYPIPRHDTVYWYQQGPGQDPQFLISFYEKMQSDKGSIPDRFSAQQFSDYHSELNMSSLELGDSALYFCASSLGASAHEQYFGPGTRLTVT.

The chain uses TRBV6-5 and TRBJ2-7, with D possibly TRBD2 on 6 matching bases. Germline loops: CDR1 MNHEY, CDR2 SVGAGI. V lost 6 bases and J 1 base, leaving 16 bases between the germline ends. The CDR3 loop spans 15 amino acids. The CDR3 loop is CASSHPGSRSYEQYF. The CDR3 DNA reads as TGTGCCAGCAGCCACCCCGGGAGTCGGTCCTACGAGCAGTACTTC.

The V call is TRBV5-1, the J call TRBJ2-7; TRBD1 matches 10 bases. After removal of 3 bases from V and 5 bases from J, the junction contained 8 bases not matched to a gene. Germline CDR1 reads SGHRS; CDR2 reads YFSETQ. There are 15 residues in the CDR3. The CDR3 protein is CASSSAGTGVNEQYF. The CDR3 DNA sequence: TGCGCCAGCAGCTCCGCCGGGACAGGGGTCAACGAGCAGTACTTC.

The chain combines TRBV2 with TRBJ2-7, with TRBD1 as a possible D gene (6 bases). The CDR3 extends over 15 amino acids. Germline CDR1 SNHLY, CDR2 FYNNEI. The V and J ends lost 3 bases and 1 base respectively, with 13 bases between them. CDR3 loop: CASSDGRGGSYEQYF. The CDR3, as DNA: TGTGCCAGCAGTGACGGCAGGGGTGGTTCCTACGAGCAGTACTTC.

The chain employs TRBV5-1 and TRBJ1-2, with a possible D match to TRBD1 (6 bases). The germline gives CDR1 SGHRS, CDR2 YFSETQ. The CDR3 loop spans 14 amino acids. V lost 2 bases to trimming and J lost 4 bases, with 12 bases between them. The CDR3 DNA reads TGCGCCAGCAGCTTTGGGGGCAGTCGCTATGGCTACACCTTC. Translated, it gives CASSFGGSRYGYTF.

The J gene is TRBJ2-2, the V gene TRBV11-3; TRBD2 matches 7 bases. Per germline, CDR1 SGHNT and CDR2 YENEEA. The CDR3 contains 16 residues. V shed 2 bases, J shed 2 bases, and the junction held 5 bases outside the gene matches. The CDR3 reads CASSLMSSGNTGELFF. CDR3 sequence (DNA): TGTGCCAGCAGCTTAATGTCTAGCGGAAACACCGGGGAGCTGTTTTTT.

The CDR3 nucleotides are TGTGCCAGCAGTTTGTCAGGGACTTTCATCTACGAGCAGTACTTC. Its translation is CASSLSGTFIYEQYF. This chain connects TRBV28 to TRBJ2-7; a weak D match, TRBD2 (6 bases). With 3 bases removed from V and 3 bases from J, the gap between germline ends came to 15 bases. The V gene's germline CDR1 is MDHEN and CDR2 SYDVKM. The CDR3 length is 15 residues.

CDR3 protein: CASHATSEEGSEQFF. CDR3 coding DNA: TGTGCCAGTCATGCGACTAGCGAAGAGGGTAGTGAGCAGTTCTTC. The chain is built from TRBV19 and TRBJ2-1, with 8 bases matching TRBD2. V shed 8 bases, J shed 9 bases, and the junction held 15 bases outside the gene matches. The germline CDR1 and CDR2 sequences are LNHDA and SQIVND (reference sequence). The CDR3 totals 15 residues.

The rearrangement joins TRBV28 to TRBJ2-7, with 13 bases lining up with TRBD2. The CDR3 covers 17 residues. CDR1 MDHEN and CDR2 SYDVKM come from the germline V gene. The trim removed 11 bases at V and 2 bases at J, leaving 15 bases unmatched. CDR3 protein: CAAPPGATSGRTYEQYF. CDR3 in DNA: TGTGCCGCACCCCCGGGGGCGACTAGCGGGAGGACCTACGAGCAGTACTTC.

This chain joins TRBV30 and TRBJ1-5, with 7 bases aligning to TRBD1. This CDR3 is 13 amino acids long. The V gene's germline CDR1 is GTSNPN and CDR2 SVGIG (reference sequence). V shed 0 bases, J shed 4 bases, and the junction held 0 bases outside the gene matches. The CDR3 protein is CAWSVQGNQPQHF. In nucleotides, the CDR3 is TGTGCCTGGAGTGTACAGGGGAATCAGCCCCAGCATTTT.

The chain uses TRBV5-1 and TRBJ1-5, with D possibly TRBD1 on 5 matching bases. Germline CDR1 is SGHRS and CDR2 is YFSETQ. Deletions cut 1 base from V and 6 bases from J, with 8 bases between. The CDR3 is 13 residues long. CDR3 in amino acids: CASSLSGGQPQHF. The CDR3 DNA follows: TGCGCCAGCAGCTTGTCGGGGGGTCAGCCCCAGCATTTT.

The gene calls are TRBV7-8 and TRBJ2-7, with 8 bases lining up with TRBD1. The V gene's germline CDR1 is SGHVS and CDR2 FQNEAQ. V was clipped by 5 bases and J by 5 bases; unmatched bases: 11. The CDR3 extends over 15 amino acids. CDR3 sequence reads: CASSQGAGGMHEQYF. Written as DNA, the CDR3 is TGTGCCAGCAGCCAAGGGGCAGGGGGCATGCACGAGCAGTACTTC.

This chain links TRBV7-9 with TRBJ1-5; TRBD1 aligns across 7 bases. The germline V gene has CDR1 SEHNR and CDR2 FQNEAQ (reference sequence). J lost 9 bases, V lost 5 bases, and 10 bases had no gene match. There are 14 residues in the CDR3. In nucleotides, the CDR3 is TGTGCCAGCAGCCTAGGACAGGCCCCTTCGCCCCAGCATTTT. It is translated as CASSLGQAPSPQHF.

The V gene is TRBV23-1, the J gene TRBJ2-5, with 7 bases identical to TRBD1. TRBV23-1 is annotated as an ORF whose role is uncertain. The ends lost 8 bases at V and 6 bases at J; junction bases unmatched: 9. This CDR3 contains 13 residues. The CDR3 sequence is CASPRGRMKTQYF. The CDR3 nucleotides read TGCGCCAGCCCTAGGGGGCGCATGAAGACCCAGTACTTC.